This T cell receptor (beta chain) comes out of a study of cytomegalovirus exposure and HLA in healthy donors. Study-level results: High specificity and sensitivity for cytomegalovirus status were reported for the classifier. Follow-up analysis seemed to connect common viral pathogens with several of the most significant clusters identified. Three chains linked to CMV were shown in vitro to be specific for CMV antigens.

The study ran its PCR with 60 Vbeta and 13 Jbeta primers. Sequencing used immunoSEQ multiplex PCR; TCRdb keeps in-frame clones, though not all of them. In the table there are roughly 100,000 clones, 10% of which are singletons. This CDR3 spans 15 amino acids. Germline assignment: CDR1 SEHNR and CDR2 FQNEAQ (reference sequence). With V trimmed by 1 base and J by 6 bases, 8 bases remained unmatched. As regards this clone: The antigen remains undetermined.

This receptor was taken from a man aged 35-49 years in good health and CMV-seropositive. The chain employs TRBV7-9 and TRBJ2-7, with 8 bases that match TRBD1. The sample comprised PBMCs. The CDR3 coding sequence is TGTGCCAGCAGCTTAGTTCCAGGGGGCTCTTTCGAGCAGTACTTC. Translated: CASSLVPGGSFEQYF.